This T cell receptor (beta chain) was profiled in a study of shared clonotypes between healthy human individuals. Overall study results and limits: Blood was the only sampled material, and tissue repertoires likely differ.

The CDR3 covers 15 residues. The V gene end was trimmed by 2 bases and the J gene end by 2 bases; junction bases not matched to a gene: 3. CDR1 SGHRS and CDR2 YFSETQ come from the germline V gene. Free of recent acute infections or vaccinations, the donors were healthy HIV-negative adults. All of the donors resided in Nashville, Tennessee, and each was a Caucasian adult. Splitting of each subset's genomic DNA was done evenly across several immunoSEQ plates. Data came from immunoSEQ multiplex PCR; TCRdb stores just in-frame clones and leaves some out. The sample has about 980,000 clones, around three quarters seen once. Points on this clone: Its matching antigen is unknown.

The receptor was isolated from a man in his late teens or twenties in good health. The sequencing sample was made of memory CD4+ T cells sorted from blood. Subset here: CD45RA-negative fraction. The genes are TRBV5-1 and TRBJ2-3, with 9 positions matching TRBD2. CDR3: CASSLAGGYTDTQYF. CDR3 bases: TGCGCCAGCAGCTTAGCGGGGGGATACACAGATACGCAGTATTTT.